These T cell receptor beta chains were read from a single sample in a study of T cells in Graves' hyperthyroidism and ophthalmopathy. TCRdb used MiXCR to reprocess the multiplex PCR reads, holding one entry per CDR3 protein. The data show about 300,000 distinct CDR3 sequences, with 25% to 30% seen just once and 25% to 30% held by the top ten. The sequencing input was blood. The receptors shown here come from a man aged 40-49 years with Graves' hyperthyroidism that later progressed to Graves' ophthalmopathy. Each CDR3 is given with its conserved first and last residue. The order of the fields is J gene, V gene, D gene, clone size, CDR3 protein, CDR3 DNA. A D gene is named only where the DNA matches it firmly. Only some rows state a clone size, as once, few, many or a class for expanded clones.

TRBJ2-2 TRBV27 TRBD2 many CASKPLSGYTGELFF TGTGCCAGTAAACCTCTTAGCGGGTACACCGGGGAGCTGTTTTTT
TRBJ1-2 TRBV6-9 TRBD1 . CASSIGQGGYGYTF TGTGCCAGCAGCATCGGACAGGGGGGCTATGGCTACACCTTC
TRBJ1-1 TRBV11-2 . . CASSSDTAEAFF TGTGCCAGCAGCTCAGACACGGCTGAAGCTTTCTTT
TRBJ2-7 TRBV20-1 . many CSVDRIQMTRSYEQYF TGCAGTGTAGATCGCATCCAGATGACTCGCTCCTACGAGCAGTACTTC
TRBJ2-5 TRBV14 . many CASSHNQETQYF TGTGCCAGCAGCCATAACCAAGAGACCCAGTACTTC
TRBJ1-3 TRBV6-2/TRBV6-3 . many CACETDNSGNTIYF TGTGCCTGCGAAACGGACAACTCTGGAAACACCATATATTTT
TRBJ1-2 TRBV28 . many CASSWQGLYGYTF TGTGCCAGCAGTTGGCAGGGCCTATATGGCTACACCTTC
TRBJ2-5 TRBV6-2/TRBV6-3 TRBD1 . CASSWTGGIKSQETQYF TGTGCCAGCAGCTGGACAGGGGGCATCAAAAGCCAAGAGACCCAGTACTTC
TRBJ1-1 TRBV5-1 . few CASSLETGTNTEAFF TGCGCCAGCAGCTTGGAGACAGGTACTAACACTGAAGCTTTCTTT
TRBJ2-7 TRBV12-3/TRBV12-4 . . CASMFWGSSYEQYF TGTGCCAGTATGTTCTGGGGTAGCTCCTACGAGCAGTACTTC
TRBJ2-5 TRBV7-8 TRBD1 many CASLPGTGGGETQYF TGTGCCAGCCTACCCGGGACAGGGGGTGGAGAGACCCAGTACTTC
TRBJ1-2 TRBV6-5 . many CASSYSPTAGAYGYTF TGTGCCAGCAGTTACTCGCCGACAGCCGGGGCGTATGGCTACACCTTC
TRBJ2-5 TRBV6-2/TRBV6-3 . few CASSYSGTYGRETQYF TGTGCCAGCAGTTACTCTGGGACCTACGGACGAGAGACCCAGTACTTC
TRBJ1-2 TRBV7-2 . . CASSHTDGYGYTF TGTGCCAGCAGCCACACGGACGGCTATGGCTACACCTTC
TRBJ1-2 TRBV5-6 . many CASSPPVMGGDNGYTF TGTGCCAGCAGCCCGCCGGTGATGGGGGGCGATAATGGCTACACCTTC
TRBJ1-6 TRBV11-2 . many CASSQRGARYNSPLHF TGTGCCAGCAGCCAAAGGGGGGCCCGGTATAATTCACCCCTCCACTTT
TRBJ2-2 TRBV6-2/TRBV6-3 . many CASSYSSSGANTGGLFF TGTGCCAGCAGTTACTCGAGTAGTGGAGCGAACACCGGGGGGCTGTTTTTT
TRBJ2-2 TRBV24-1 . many CATSKRGANTGELFF TGTGCCACCAGTAAGCGCGGGGCGAACACCGGGGAGCTGTTTTTT
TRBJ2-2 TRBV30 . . CAWSVPPHPTGELFF TGTGCCTGGAGTGTACCTCCGCATCCCACCGGGGAGCTGTTTTTT
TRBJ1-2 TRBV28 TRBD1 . CASTLGPGGDGYTF TGTGCCAGCACCCTCGGGCCAGGGGGCGATGGCTACACCTTC
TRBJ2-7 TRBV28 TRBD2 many CASSSSSGSAFYEQYF TGTGCCAGCAGTTCATCTAGCGGGAGCGCCTTCTACGAGCAGTACTTC
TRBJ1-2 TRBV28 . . CASSLRGGADGYTF TGTGCCAGCAGTTTGAGGGGGGGGGCTGATGGCTACACCTTC
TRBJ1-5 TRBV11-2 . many CASSLEGHRINQPQHF TGTGCCAGCAGCTTAGAAGGTCACCGAATTAATCAGCCCCAGCATTTT
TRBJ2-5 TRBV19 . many CASSPFGSWETQYF TGTGCCAGTAGTCCCTTCGGATCGTGGGAGACCCAGTACTTC
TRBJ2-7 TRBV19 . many CASGGGSEQYF TGTGCCAGCGGAGGTGGTAGCGAGCAGTACTTC
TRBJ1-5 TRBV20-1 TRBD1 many CSARGGNGGTGENQPQHF TGCAGTGCTAGAGGGGGCAATGGTGGGACAGGGGAAAATCAGCCCCAGCATTTT
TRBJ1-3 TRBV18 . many CASSSDGSSGNTIYF TGTGCCAGCTCATCGGACGGTAGCTCTGGAAACACCATATATTTT
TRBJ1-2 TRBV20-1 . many CSADDLYEATF TGCAGTGCAGATGACCTGTATGAGGCCACCTTC
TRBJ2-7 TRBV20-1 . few CSARGDLSYEQYF TGCAGTGCTAGGGGGGACTTAAGCTACGAGCAGTACTTC
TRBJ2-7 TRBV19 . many CASRQKTYEQYF TGTGCCAGTAGACAGAAAACCTACGAGCAGTACTTC
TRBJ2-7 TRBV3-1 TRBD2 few CASSPSGSFNEQYF TGTGCCAGCAGCCCTAGCGGGAGTTTCAACGAGCAGTACTTC
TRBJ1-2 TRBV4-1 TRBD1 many CASSQKGGQGGYGYTF TGCGCCAGCAGCCAAAAAGGTGGACAGGGAGGGTATGGCTACACCTTC
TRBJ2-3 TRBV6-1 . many CASRESARGDTQYF TGTGCCAGCAGAGAAAGTGCTCGGGGGGATACGCAGTATTTT
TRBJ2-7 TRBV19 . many CASSMKVFYEQYF TGTGCCAGTAGTATGAAGGTTTTCTACGAGCAGTACTTC